The clone carrying this T cell receptor beta chain was seen a handful of times. The V segment lost 1 base and the J segment 3 bases; nucleotides outside the gene matches: 2. CDR1 is DFQATT, CDR2 SNEGSKA, per germline (reference sequence). The CDR3 spans 13 residues. This entry comes from a study of patients and donors after allogeneic stem cell transplantation. TCRdb re-derived calls from the RT-PCR reads in MiXCR, one entry per CDR3 protein. The data hold fewer than 500,000 distinct CDR3 sequences, with approximately 16% observed a single time. The specimen was blood, either unsorted or a sorted T cell fraction (not recorded which). The source of this sequence is a human donor who was either an allogeneic HSCT recipient or a stem cell or donor lymphocyte infusion donor (not recorded which). It is not recorded whose cells these are; they may come from a transplant donor. The rearrangement uses TRBV20-1 and TRBJ2-7, with 8 bases aligning to TRBD2. The CDR3 protein is CSARGAGDYEQYF. CDR3 sequence (DNA): TGCAGTGCTAGAGGAGCGGGAGACTACGAGCAGTACTTC.